This TCR beta chain was recovered during a study of cytomegalovirus exposure and HLA in healthy donors. Per germline, CDR1 WSHSY and CDR2 SAAADI. CDR3 length: 16 amino acids. Trimming removed 0 bases from V and 5 bases from J; junction bases left unmatched: 8. The PCR employed 60 Vbeta primers together with 13 Jbeta primers. The assay was immunoSEQ multiplex PCR, and TCRdb's table has in-frame clones only and misses some. Altogether about 110,000 clones are present, 60% to 85% being singletons, with the ten largest covering less than 3%. Sequencing input: PBMCs. The chain has TRBV10-2 and TRBJ2-5; 8 positions match TRBD2. The sequence came from a woman aged 55-70 years in good health and CMV-seropositive. CDR3 nucleotide sequence: TGCGCCAGCAGTGAGTCGGACGGGAGGGCCCGGGAGACCCAGTACTTC. Translation gives CASSESDGRARETQYF.